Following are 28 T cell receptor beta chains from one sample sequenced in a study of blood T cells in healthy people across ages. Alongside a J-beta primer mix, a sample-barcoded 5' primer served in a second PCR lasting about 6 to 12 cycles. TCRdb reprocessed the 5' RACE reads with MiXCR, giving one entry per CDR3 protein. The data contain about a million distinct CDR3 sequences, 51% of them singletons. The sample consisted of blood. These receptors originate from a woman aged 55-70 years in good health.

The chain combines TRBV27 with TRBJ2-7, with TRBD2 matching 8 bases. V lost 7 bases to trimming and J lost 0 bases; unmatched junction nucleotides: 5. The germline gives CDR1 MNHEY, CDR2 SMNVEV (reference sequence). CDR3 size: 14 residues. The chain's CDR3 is CASKTGGPSYEQYF. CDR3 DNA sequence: TGTGCCAGCAAAACGGGAGGGCCCTCCTACGAGCAGTACTTC.

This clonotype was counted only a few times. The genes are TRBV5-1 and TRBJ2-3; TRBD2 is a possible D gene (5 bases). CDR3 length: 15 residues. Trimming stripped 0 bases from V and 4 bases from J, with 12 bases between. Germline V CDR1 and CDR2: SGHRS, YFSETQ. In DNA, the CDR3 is TGCGCCAGCAGCTTGGAGGGCGGAGGCCCAGATACGCAGTATTTT. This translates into CASSLEGGGPDTQYF.

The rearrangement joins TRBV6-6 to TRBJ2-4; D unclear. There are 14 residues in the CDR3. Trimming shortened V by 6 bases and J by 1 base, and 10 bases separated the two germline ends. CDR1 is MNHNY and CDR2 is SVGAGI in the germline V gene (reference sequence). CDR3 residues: CASRFDVAKNIQYF. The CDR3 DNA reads TGTGCCAGCAGATTCGATGTGGCCAAAAACATTCAGTACTTC.

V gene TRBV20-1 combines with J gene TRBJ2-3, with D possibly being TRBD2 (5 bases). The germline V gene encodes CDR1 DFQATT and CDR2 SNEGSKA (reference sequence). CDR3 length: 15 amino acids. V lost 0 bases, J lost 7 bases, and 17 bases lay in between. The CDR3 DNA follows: TGCAGTGCTAGAGATCCTCGACTACTCTCAAATACGCAGTATTTT. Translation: CSARDPRLLSNTQYF.

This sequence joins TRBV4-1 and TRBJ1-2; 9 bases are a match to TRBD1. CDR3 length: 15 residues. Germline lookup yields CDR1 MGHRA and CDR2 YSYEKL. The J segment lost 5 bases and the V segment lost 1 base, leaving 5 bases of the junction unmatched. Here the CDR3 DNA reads TGCGCCAGCAGCCAAGCTTTGGGACAGGGATATGGCTACACCTTC. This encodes CASSQALGQGYGYTF.

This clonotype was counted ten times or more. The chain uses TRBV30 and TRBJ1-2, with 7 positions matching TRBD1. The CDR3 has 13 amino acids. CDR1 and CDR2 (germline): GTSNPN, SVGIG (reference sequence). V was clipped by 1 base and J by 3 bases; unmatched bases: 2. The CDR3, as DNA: TGTGCCTGGAGTGGACAGGGACACTATGGCTACACCTTC. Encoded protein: CAWSGQGHYGYTF.

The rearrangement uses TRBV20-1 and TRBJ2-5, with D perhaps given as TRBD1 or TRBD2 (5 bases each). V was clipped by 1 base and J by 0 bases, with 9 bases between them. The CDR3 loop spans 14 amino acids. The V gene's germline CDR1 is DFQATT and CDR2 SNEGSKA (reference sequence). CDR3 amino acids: CSARGDGYQETQYF. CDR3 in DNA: TGCAGTGCTAGAGGGGACGGGTACCAAGAGACCCAGTACTTC.

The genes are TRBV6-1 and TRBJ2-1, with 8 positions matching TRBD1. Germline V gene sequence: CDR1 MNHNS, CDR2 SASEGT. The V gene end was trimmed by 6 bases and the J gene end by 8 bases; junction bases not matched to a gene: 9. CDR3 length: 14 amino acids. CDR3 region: CASRYRGSVDEQFF. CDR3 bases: TGTGCCAGCAGGTACAGGGGGTCGGTCGATGAGCAGTTCTTC.

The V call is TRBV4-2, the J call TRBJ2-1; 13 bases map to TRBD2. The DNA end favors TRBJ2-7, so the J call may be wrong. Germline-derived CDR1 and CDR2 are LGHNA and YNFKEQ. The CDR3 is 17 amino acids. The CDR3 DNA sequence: TGTGCCAGCAGCCTCCCCACGGGGACTAGCGGGACCAATGAGCAGTACTTC. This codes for CASSLPTGTSGTNEQYF.

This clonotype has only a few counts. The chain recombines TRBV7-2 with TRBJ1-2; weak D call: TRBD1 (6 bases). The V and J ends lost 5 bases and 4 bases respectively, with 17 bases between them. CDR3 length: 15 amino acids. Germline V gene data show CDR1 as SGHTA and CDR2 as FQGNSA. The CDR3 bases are TGTGCCAGCAGCGAGGGGGACGGCGCCGTCTATGGCTACACCTTC. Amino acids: CASSEGDGAVYGYTF.

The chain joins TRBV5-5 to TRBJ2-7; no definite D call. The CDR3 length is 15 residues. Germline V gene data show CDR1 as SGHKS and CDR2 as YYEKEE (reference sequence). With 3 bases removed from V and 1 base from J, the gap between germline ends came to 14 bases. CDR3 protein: CASSSVSVWSYEQYF. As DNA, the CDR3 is TGTGCCAGCAGCTCCGTGTCAGTGTGGTCCTACGAGCAGTACTTC.

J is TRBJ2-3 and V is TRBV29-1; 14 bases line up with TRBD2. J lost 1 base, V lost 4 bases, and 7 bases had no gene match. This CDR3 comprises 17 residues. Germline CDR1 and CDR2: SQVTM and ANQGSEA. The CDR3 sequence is CSVGWTSGRRRTDTQYF. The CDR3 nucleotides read TGCAGCGTTGGCTGGACTAGCGGGAGGAGACGCACAGATACGCAGTATTTT.

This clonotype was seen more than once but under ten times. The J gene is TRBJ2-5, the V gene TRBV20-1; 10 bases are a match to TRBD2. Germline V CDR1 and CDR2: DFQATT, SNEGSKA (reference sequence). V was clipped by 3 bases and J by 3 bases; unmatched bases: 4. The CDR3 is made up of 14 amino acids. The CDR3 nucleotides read TGCAGTGCTAGGACGCTAGCGGGAGAAGAGACCCAGTACTTC. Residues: CSARTLAGEETQYF.

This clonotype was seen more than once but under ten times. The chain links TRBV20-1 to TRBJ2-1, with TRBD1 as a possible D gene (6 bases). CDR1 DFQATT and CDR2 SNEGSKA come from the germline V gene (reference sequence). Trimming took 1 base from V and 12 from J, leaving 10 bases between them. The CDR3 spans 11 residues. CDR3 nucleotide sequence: TGCAGTGCTAGAGGGGACATGGCGCAGTTCTTC. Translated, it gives CSARGDMAQFF.

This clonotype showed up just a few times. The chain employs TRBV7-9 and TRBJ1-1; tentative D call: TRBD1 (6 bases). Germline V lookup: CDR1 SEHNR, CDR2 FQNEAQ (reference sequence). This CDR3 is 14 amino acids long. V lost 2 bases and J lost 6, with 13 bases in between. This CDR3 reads CASSLFGGAAEAFF. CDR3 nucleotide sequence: TGTGCCAGCAGCTTATTCGGGGGCGCCGCTGAAGCTTTCTTT.

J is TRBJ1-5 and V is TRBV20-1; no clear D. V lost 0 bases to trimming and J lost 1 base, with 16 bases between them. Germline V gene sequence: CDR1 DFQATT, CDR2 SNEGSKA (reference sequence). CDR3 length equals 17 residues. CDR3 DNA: TGCAGTGCTAGAGATAGCGCGGGCACACGGAGCAATCAGCCCCAGCATTTT. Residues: CSARDSAGTRSNQPQHF.

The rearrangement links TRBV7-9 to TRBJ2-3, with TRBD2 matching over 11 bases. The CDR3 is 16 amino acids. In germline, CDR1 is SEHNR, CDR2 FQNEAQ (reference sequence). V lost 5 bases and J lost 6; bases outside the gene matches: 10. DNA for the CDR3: TGTGCCAGCAGCCAGCCAACTAGCGGGAGATCGGATACGCAGTATTTT. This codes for CASSQPTSGRSDTQYF.

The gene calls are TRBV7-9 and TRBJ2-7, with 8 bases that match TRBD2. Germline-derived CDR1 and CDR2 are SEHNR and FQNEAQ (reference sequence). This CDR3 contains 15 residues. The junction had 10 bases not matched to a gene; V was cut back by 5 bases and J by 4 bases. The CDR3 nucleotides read TGTGCCAGCAGCGTCGGTGATGGCGGGAGGTACGAGCAGTACTTC. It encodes CASSVGDGGRYEQYF.

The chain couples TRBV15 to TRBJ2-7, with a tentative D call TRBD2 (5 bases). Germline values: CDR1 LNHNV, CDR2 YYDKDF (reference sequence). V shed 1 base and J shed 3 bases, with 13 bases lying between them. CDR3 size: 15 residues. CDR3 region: CATSRGTGGYYEQYF. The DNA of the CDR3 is TGTGCCACCAGCAGAGGGACTGGCGGTTACTACGAGCAGTACTTC.

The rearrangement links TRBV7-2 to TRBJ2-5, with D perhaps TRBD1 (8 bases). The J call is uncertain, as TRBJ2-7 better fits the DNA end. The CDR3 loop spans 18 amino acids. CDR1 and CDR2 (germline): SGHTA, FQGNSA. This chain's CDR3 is CASSLVDRGWRESYEQYF. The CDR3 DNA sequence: TGTGCCAGCAGCTTAGTTGACAGGGGATGGCGGGAGTCCTACGAGCAGTACTTC.

The CDR3 DNA reads as TGCAGCGTTGAAGCGGGGACAGGCCTCTCCTACGAGCAGTACTTC. It translates to CSVEAGTGLSYEQYF. The rearrangement joins TRBV29-1 to TRBJ2-7, with TRBD1 matching over 8 bases. After removal of 1 base from V and 0 bases from J, the junction contained 5 bases not matched to a gene. From germline, CDR1 is SQVTM and CDR2 ANQGSEA. CDR3 size: 15 residues.

The CDR3 coding sequence is TGCAGTGCTACAGGAGCGGGGAACACTGAAGCTTTCTTT. Translating it yields CSATGAGNTEAFF. The rearrangement joins TRBV20-1 to TRBJ1-1; D is unresolved. Germline V gene data show CDR1 as DFQATT and CDR2 as SNEGSKA (reference sequence). This CDR3 spans 13 amino acids. The ends were cut back, 4 bases at V and 1 base at J, with 10 bases in the middle.

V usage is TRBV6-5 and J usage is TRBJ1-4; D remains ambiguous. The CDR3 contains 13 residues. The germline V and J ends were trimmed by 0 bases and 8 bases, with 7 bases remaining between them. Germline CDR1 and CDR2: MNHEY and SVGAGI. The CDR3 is CASSYSPEEKLFF. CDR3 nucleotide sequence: TGTGCCAGCAGTTACTCGCCGGAAGAAAAACTGTTTTTT.

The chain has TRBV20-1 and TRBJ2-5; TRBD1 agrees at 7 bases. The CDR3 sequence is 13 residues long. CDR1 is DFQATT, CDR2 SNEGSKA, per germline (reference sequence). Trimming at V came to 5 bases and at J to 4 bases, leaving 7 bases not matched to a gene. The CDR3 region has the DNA TGCAGTGCTGGCAGGGGGAATGGAGAGACCCAGTACTTC. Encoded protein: CSAGRGNGETQYF.

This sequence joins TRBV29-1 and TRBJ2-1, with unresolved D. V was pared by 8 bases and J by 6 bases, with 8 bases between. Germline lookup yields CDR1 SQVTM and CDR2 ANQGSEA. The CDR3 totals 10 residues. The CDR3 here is CSFVGNEQFF. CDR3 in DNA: TGCAGCTTTGTCGGCAATGAGCAGTTCTTC.

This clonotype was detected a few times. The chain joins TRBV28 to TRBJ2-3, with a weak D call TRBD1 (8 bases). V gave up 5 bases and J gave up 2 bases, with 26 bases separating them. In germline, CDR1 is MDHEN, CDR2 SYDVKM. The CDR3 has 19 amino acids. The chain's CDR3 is CASSNWDQGASGLTDTQYF. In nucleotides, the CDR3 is TGTGCCAGCAGTAACTGGGACCAGGGGGCTAGCGGTCTCACAGATACGCAGTATTTT.

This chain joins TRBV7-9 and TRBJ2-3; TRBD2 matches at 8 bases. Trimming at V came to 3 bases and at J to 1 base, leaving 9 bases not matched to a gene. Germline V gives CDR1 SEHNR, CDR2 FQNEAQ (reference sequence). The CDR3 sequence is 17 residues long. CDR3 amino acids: CASSFGTRGMGTDTQYF. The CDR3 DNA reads TGTGCCAGCAGCTTCGGGACTAGGGGAATGGGCACAGATACGCAGTATTTT.

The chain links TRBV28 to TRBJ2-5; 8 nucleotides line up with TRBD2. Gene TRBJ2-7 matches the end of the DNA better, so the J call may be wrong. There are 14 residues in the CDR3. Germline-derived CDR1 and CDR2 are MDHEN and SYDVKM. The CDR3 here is CASSQSGRLNEQYF. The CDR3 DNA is TGTGCCAGCAGTCAGAGCGGGAGACTCAACGAGCAGTACTTC.